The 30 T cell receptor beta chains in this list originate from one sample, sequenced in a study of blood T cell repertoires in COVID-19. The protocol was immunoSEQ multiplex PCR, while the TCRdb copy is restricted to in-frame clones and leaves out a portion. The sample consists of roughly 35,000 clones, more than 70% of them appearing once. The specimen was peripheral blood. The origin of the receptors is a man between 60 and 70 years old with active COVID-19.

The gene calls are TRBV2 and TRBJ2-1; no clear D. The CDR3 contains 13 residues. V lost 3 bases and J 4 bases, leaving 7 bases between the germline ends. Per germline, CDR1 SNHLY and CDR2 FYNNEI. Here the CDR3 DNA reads TGTGCCAGCAGTGATACGGTGTACAATGAGCAGTTCTTC. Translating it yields CASSDTVYNEQFF.

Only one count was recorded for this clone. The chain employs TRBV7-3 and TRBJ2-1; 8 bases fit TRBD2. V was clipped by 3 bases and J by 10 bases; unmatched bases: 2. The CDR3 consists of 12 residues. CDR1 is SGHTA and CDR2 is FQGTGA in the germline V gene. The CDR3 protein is CASSLQREEQFF. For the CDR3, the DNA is TGTGCCAGCAGCTTGCAGCGGGAGGAGCAGTTCTTC.

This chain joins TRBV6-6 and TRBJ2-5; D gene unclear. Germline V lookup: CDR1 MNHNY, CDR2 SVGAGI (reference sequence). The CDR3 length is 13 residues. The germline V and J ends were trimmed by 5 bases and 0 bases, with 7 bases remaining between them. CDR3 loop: CASSPRYQETQYF. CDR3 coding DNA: TGTGCCAGCAGTCCCAGGTACCAAGAGACCCAGTACTTC.

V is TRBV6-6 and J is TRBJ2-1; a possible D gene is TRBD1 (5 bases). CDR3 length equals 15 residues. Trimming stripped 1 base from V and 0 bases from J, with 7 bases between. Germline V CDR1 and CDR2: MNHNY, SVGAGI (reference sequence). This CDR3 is CASSYLGPSYNEQFF. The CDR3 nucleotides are TGTGCCAGCAGTTACTTGGGGCCCTCCTACAATGAGCAGTTCTTC.

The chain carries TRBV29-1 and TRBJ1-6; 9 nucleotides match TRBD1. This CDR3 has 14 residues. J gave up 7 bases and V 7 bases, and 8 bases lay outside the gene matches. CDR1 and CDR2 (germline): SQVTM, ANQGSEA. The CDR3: CSAKGTGLNSPLHF. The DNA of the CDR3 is TGCAGCGCCAAGGGGACAGGGCTAAATTCACCCCTCCACTTT. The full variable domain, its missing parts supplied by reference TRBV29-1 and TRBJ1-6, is SAVISQKPSRDICQRGTSLTIQCQVDSQVTMMFWYRQQPGQSLTLIATANQGSEATYESGFVIDKFPISRPNLTFSTLTVSNMSPEDSSIYLCSAKGTGLNSPLHFGNGTRLTVT.

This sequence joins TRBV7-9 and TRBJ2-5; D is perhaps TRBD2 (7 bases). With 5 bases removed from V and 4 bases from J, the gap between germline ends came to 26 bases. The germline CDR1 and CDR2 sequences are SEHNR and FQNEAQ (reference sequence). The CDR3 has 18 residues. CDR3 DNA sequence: TGTGCCAGCAGCCTACTACTAGGGGGGGTGGCCCTAGGAGAGACCCAGTACTTC. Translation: CASSLLLGGVALGETQYF.

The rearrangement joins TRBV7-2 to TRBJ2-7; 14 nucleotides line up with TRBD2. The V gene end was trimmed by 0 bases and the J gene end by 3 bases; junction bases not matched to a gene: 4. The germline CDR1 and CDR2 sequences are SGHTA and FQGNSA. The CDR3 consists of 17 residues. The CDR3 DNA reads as TGTGCCAGCAGCTTAGCGGGACTAGCGGGAGTGGACTACGAGCAGTACTTC. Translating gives CASSLAGLAGVDYEQYF.

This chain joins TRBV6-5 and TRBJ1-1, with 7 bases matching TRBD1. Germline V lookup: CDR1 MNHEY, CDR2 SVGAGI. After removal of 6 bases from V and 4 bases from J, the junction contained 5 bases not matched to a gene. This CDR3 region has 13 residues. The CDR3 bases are TGTGCCAGCAGCAACAGGGGAAGCACTGAAGCTTTCTTT. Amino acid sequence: CASSNRGSTEAFF.

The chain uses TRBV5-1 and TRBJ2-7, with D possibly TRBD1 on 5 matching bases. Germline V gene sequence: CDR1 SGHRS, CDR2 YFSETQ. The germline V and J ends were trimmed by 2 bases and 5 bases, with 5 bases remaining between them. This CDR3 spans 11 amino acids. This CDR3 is CASSFRDEQYF. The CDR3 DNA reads TGCGCCAGCAGCTTCAGGGACGAGCAGTACTTC. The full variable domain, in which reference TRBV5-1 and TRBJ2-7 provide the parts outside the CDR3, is KAGVTQTPRYLIKTRGQQVTLSCSPISGHRSVSWYQQTPGQGLQFLFEYFSETQRNKGNFPGRFSGRQFSNSRSEMNVSTLELGDSALYLCASSFRDEQYFGPGTRLTVT.

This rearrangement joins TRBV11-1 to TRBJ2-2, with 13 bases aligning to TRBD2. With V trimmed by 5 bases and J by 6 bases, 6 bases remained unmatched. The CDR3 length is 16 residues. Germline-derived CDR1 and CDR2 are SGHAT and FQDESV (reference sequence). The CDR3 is CASSGTSGRGAGELFF. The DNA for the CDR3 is TGTGCCAGCAGCGGTACTAGCGGGAGGGGAGCCGGGGAGCTGTTTTTT.

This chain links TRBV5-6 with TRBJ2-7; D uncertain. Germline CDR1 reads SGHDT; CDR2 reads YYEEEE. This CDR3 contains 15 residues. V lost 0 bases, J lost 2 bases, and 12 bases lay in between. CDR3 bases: TGTGCCAGCAGCTTGGTGGCGGCCCTCGCCTACGAGCAGTACTTC. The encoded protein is CASSLVAALAYEQYF.

The chain's CDR3 is CASSLLSNTEAFF. The CDR3 DNA sequence: TGTGCCAGCAGCTTACTGTCGAACACTGAAGCTTTCTTT. The chain couples TRBV5-5 to TRBJ1-1; D call uncertain. Germline V gene sequence: CDR1 SGHKS, CDR2 YYEKEE (reference sequence). V was cut by 2 bases and J by 1 base, with 6 bases left in between. The CDR3 consists of 13 residues.

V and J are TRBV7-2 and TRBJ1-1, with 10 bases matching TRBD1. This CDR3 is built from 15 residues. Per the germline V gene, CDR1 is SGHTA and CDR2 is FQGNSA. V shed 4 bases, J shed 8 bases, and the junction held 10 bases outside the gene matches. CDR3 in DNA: TGTGCCAGCAGCTCGACCGGGACAGGGGCGCTCGAAGCTTTCTTT. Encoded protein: CASSSTGTGALEAFF.

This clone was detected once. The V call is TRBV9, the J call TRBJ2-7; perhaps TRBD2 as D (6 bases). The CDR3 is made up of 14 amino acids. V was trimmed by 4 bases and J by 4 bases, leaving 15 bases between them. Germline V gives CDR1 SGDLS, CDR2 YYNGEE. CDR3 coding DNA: TGTGCCAGCAGCCCCGCCGGGACTCCTTACGAGCAGTACTTC. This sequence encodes CASSPAGTPYEQYF.

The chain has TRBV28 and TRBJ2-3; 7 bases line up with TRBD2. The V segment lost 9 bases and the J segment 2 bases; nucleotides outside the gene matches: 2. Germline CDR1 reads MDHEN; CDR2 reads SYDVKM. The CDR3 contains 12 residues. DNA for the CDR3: TGTGCCAGTAAGCGGGACACAGATACGCAGTATTTT. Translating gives CASKRDTDTQYF. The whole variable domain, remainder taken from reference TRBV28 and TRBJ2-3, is DVKVTQSSRYLVKRTGEKVFLECVQDMDHENMFWYRQDPGLGLRLIYFSYDVKMKEKGDIPEGYSVSREKKERFSLILESASTNQTSMYLCASKRDTDTQYFGPGTRLTVL.

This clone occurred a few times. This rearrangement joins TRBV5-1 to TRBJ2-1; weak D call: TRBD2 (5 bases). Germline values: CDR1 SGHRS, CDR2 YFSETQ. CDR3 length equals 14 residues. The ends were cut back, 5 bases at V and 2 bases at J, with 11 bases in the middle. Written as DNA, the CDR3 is TGCGCCAGCAGGGGAGAGATCACCTACAATGAGCAGTTCTTC. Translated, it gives CASRGEITYNEQFF.

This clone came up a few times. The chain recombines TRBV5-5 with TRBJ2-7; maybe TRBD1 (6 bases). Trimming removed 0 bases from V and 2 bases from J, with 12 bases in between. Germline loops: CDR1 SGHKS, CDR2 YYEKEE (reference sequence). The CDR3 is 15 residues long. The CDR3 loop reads CASSLVGARAYEQYF. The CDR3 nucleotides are TGTGCCAGCAGCTTGGTGGGGGCAAGGGCCTACGAGCAGTACTTC.

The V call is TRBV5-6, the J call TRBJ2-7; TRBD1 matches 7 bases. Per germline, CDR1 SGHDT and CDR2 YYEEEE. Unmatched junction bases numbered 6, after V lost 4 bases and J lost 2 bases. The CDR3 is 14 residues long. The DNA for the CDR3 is TGTGCCAGCAGCCTGACAGGGACGACCTACGAGCAGTACTTC. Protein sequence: CASSLTGTTYEQYF.

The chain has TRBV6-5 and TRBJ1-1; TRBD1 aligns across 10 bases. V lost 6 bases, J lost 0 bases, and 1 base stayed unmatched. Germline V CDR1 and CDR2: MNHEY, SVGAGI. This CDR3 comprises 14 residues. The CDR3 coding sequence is TGTGCCAGCAGGACAGGGGGCTTGAACACTGAAGCTTTCTTT. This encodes CASRTGGLNTEAFF.

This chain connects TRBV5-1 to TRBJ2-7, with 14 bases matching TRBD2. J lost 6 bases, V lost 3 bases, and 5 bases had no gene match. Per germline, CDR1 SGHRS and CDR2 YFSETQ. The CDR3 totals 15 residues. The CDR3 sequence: CASSSGLAGGREQYF. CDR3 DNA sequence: TGCGCCAGCAGCTCTGGACTAGCGGGAGGTCGCGAGCAGTACTTC.

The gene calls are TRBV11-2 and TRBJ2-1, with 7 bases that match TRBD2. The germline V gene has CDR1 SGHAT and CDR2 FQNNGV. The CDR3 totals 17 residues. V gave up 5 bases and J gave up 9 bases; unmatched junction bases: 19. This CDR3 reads CASSREMAGVFRGEQFF. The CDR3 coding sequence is TGTGCCAGCAGCCGGGAGATGGCGGGAGTCTTTCGGGGTGAGCAGTTCTTC. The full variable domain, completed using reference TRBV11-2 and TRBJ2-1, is EAGVAQSPRYKIIEKRQSVAFWCNPISGHATLYWYQQILGQGPKLLIQFQNNGVVDDSQLPKDRFSAERLKGVDSTLKIQPAKLEDSAVYLCASSREMAGVFRGEQFFGPGTRLTVL.

DNA for the CDR3: TGCGCCAGCAGCCCCCTAGGTGAGGGACAGTACCAAGAGACCCAGTACTTC. Its translation: CASSPLGEGQYQETQYF. The chain links TRBV4-1 to TRBJ2-5; 7 nucleotides agree with TRBD1. The J segment lost 0 bases and the V segment lost 4 bases, leaving 11 bases of the junction unmatched. The CDR3 sequence is 17 residues long. Germline loops: CDR1 MGHRA, CDR2 YSYEKL.

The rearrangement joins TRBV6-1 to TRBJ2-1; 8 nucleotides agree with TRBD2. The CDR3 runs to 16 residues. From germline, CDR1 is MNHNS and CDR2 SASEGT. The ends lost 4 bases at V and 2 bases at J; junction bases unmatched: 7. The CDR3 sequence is CASSGEAGAPYNEQFF. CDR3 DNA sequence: TGTGCCAGCAGTGGAGAAGCGGGAGCCCCCTACAATGAGCAGTTCTTC.

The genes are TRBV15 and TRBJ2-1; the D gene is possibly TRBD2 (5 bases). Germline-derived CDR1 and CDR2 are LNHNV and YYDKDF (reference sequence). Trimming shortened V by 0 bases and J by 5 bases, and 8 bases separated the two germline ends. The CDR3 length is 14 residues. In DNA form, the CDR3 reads TGTGCCACCAGCAGAGATCTCGGGAACAATGAGCAGTTCTTC. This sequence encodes CATSRDLGNNEQFF. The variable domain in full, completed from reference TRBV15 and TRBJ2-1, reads DAMVIQNPRYQVTQFGKPVTLSCSQTLNHNVMYWYQQKSSQAPKLLFHYYDKDFNNEADTPDNFQSRRPNTSFCFLDIRSPGLGDTAMYLCATSRDLGNNEQFFGPGTRLTVL.

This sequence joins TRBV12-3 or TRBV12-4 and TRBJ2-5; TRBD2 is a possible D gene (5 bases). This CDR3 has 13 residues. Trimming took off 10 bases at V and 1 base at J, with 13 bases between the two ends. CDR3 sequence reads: CATGEQPQETQYF. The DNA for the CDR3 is TGTGCCACCGGGGAGCAGCCCCAAGAGACCCAGTACTTC.

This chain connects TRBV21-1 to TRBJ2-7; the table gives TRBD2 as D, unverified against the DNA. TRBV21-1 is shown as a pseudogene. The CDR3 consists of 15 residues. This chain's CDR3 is CASSKGSGSSYEQYF. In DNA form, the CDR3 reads TGTGCCAGCAGCAAAGGGAGCGGGAGTTCCTACGAGCAGTACTTC.

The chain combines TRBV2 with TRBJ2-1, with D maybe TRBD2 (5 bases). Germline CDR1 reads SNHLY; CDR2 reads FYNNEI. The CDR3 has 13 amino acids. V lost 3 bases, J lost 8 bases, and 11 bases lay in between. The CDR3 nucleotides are TGTGCCAGCAGTGAGTCGGACGGGGATGAGCAGTTCTTC. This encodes CASSESDGDEQFF.

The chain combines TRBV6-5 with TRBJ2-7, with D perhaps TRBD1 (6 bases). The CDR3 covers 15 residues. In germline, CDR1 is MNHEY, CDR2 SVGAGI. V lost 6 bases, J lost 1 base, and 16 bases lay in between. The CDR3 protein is CASSPGEWASYEQYF. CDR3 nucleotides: TGTGCCAGCAGCCCAGGGGAGTGGGCATCCTACGAGCAGTACTTC.

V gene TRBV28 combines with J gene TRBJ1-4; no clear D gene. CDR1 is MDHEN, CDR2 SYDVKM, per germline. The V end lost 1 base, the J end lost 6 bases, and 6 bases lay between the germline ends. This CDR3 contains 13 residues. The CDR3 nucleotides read TGTGCCAGCAGTTTATCCAGCGATGAAAAACTGTTTTTT. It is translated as CASSLSSDEKLFF.

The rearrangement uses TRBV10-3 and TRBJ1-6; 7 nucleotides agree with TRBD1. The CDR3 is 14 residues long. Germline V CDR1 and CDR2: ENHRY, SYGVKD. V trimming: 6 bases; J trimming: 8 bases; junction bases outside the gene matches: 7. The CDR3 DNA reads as TGTGCCATCAGGTCGCGCCAGGGGGATTCACCCCTCCACTTT. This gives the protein CAIRSRQGDSPLHF.